What follows describes a single T cell receptor beta chain. This clonotype was counted many times. The specificity of this receptor is unknown. No base qualities exist here, and no much larger clone lies one base off it. The data are from a study of regulatory T cells in long-lasting Graves disease (dated by TCRdb to about 2021). Regarding the study in general: Antithyroid drugs had been taken for less than 3 months by newly diagnosed Graves' disease patients. Persistent Graves' disease patients were compared with newly diagnosed Graves' disease patients by peripheral blood TCR sequencing and RNA sequencing. The study was conducted in China and was registered as a clinical trial. A total of roughly 35 samples underwent TCR sequencing: some 13 from persistent and some 20 from newly diagnosed Graves' disease patients. Beyond this particular receptor, the publication reports: Preferential use of TRBV28, TRBJ1-2 and TRBJ2-5 was observed in persistent disease, whereas TRBV20-1 and TRBJ2-1 were favored in newly diagnosed disease. Compared with newly diagnosed patients, persistent Graves' disease patients had lower TCR Shannon entropy and fewer highly expanded clones, which suggests clonal expansion. The study examined only peripheral blood because the primary lesion, thyroid tissue, could not be accessed. As a limitation, the authors acknowledged that the small sample size may reduce accuracy. More public clonotypes were shared among persistent patients (under 3,000) than among newly diagnosed patients (more than 950). Sequencing and analysis were restricted to the TCR beta chain.

CDR1 and CDR2, per the germline V gene, are SNHLY and FYNNEI. V sheds 0 bases and J sheds 8 bases, leaving 11 bases between their ends. Including cysteine and phenylalanine, the CDR3 has 14 amino acids. Of all the DNA, just the CDR3 is kept, 42 bases in frame from base 1. Reading the label with the study, this specimen's time point is: newly diagnosed GD, antithyroid drugs for less than 3 months. RNA was extracted from PBMCs in TRIzol for both TCR sequencing and RNA sequencing. The diagnosis of Graves' disease was made according to American Thyroid Association guidelines. Recruitment of patients was carried out at an endocrinology department in Xi'an, China. From each patient, about 8.9 milliliters of peripheral blood was collected into an EDTA anticoagulant tube. Ficoll Paque Plus density gradient separation was used to isolate PBMCs, and no further T cell sorting was done. An Agilent 2100 Bioanalyzer and agarose gel were used to check RNA quality, while a NanoDrop 2000 measured RNA concentration.

Library creation used multiplex PCR. The run used an Illumina HiSeq 4000. iRepertoire HTBI primers and Arm-PCR amplification of CDR3 regions were used to construct TCR beta libraries. Before sequencing, the PCR products went through gel purification. In the source study's methods: Gene usage analysis of CDR3 amino acid clonotypes used the 50 to 70 TRBV and about 14 TRBJ segments found across samples. COPE and FqMerger were used to merge the filtered high-quality paired reads into contigs. BLAST was used to align contigs to the IMGT TRBV, TRBD and TRBJ reference genes, and CDR3 was defined following IMGT. Clonotypes above 0.1% frequency were classified as highly expanded clones. Shannon entropy was used to measure repertoire diversity, and the Gini coefficient was used to measure V-J evenness. Clonotypes shared by more than one individual were considered public. Through fastp at Q25 and MiXCR, TCRdb rebuilt clones from the public reads, retaining in-frame beta chains. Identical CDR3 proteins give one entry, which carries the most common genes and DNA. Clone size and V and J calls follow TCRdb, not the original study. The table for this sample lists over 200,000 distinct CDR3 sequences; about 18% of them were counted only once. The ten largest clones add up to about 14% of the sample.

The same specimen was also included in a second study, on T cells in Graves' hyperthyroidism and ophthalmopathy. That second report states: Stable Graves' hyperthyroidism was defined as the absence of progression to ophthalmopathy over 18 months of follow-up. The hyperthyroidism patients were between 18 and 65 years old and newly diagnosed, with a disease duration of less than 2 months. Any patient with an uncontrolled infection, another autoimmune disease, pregnancy or lactation was excluded. Diagnoses were based on clinical symptoms, serum thyroxine and TRAb, thyroid ultrasound and orbital computed tomography. For the first round of RT-PCR on the TCR CDR3, the HTBI primer set was used together with the Qiagen OneStep RT-PCR kit. Most expanded thyroid clonotypes (frequency above 0.001) were also found in blood, which suggests that blood repertoires may mirror thyroid immune responses. A model built on a 13 V-J signature distinguished ophthalmopathy from stable hyperthyroidism, reaching 85% to 90% sensitivity and about 81% specificity in cross-validation and 80%/75% in testing. During validation, the model predicted progression to ophthalmopathy a median of about 5.9 months ahead of onset, with 70.59% sensitivity and more than 72% specificity. To identify distinguishing TCR V-J signatures, a discovery cohort of some 100 patients was used, comprising 40 to 45 with Graves' ophthalmopathy and 57 with stable Graves' hyperthyroidism. Whether ophthalmopathy could be predicted prospectively was tested in an independent validation cohort made up of roughly 19 hyperthyroidism patients plus 17 patients who later progressed to ophthalmopathy. For training and testing, the 80 to 100 patients in the discovery cohort were randomly divided in a 7:3 ratio. Thyroid tissue and blood T-cell repertoires from roughly 6 Graves' hyperthyroidism patients were also compared in the study. After blood sampling, hyperthyroidism patients were treated with methimazole at a starting dose of 30 mg daily, and ophthalmopathy patients were treated with high-dose intravenous methylprednisolone. Libraries were constructed in a second round of multiplex PCR, after which size selection and purification were carried out. The libraries were sequenced on an Illumina HiSeq2000 using paired-end 100 bp reads. SOAPnuke was used to process the raw data, throwing out any read that contained adapters or uncalled bases, had a mean Phred below 15, or lacked an exact constant-primer or identifier match. High-quality paired reads were merged using COPE v1.2.5, and each unique nucleotide sequence was defined as a clonotype. Clonotypes were aligned to IMGT TRBV, TRBD and TRBJ reference segments using MiTCR v1.1. The analysis was restricted to V-J combinations with a frequency above 0.0001, which together covered 99% to 99.2% of the repertoires. A TCS score was defined as the ratio between F50 (clonal expansion) and ExV (chaos), using BLOSUM62-based TCRdist between CDR3 peptides within each V-J. Welch's t-statistics and random forest reduced 500 to 550 V-J features to under 15, which were used in a naive Bayes classifier (R e1071). Sample size was not statistically predetermined, and blinding of investigators to group allocation was not performed. TCR Vbeta CDR3 sequencing of 135 peripheral blood samples (approximately 44 ophthalmopathy, 70 to 85 hyperthyroidism and 17 progressor patients) is reported in the paper.

This sample comprised peripheral blood mononuclear cells (PBMCs), obtained at new diagnosis, from a patient treated with antithyroid drugs. This clonotype was obtained from a woman in her 30s with Graves disease. Donor details come from another sample of the same person, matched by shared clones. The chain joins TRBV2 to TRBJ2-1; the D gene remains uncertain. The DNA is as follows: TGTGCCAGCAGTGAAGCCGGGCAGTTCGATGAGCAGTTCTTC. Its translation reads: CASSEAGQFDEQFF. Beyond the CDR3, the reference TRBV2 and TRBJ2-1 genes provide the residues; the full variable domain reads: EPEVTQTPSHQVTQMGQEVILRCVPISNHLYFYWYRQILGQKVEFLVSFYNNEISEKSEIFDDQFSVERPDGSNFTLKIRSTKLEDSAMYFCASSEAGQFDEQFFGPGTRLTVL.